The 19 T cell receptor beta chains below were found in one sample sequenced in a study of shared clonotypes between healthy human individuals. Method: immunoSEQ multiplex PCR; TCRdb's copy keeps in-frame clones and lacks some. The sample holds roughly 1.5 million clones; around 98% are singletons and the top ten take less than 0.55%. Material for sequencing was naive CD4+ T cells sorted from blood. Noted subset: CD45RA+ positively selected. Every receptor here comes from a young man in good health.

The CDR3 coding sequence is TGTGCCAGCAGCTTGGACGGCCTTCGGACCGGGGAGCTGTTTTTT. Amino acid sequence: CASSLDGLRTGELFF. The chain joins TRBV5-5 to TRBJ2-2; D gene uncertain. Germline CDR1 SGHKS, CDR2 YYEKEE (reference sequence). The V and J ends lost 0 bases and 5 bases respectively, with 11 bases between them. The CDR3 runs to 15 residues.

V and J are TRBV18 and TRBJ1-1; possibly TRBD1 for D (6 bases). CDR1 and CDR2 (germline): KGHSH, LQKENI. The CDR3 has 15 amino acids. V dropped 1 base and J dropped 6 bases, with 15 bases sitting between them. The CDR3 sequence is CASSPLSQGFSEAFF. CDR3 sequence (DNA): TGTGCCAGCTCACCACTCTCACAGGGTTTTTCTGAAGCTTTCTTT.

For this clone: At the DNA level, this CDR3 is encoded by other sequences in the same sample as well. The genes are TRBV29-1 and TRBJ2-7; TRBD1 aligns across 7 bases. Per the germline V gene, CDR1 is SQVTM and CDR2 is ANQGSEA. The V and J ends lost 6 bases and 2 bases, in that order; junction bases with no gene match: 4. The CDR3 runs 12 residues. DNA for the CDR3: TGCAGCGTAAGACAGGGTCCCTACGAGCAGTACTTC. Translation gives CSVRQGPYEQYF.

The chain recombines TRBV19 with TRBJ1-2; 7 bases match TRBD1. This CDR3 comprises 12 residues. V shed 5 bases, J shed 10 bases, and the junction held 7 bases outside the gene matches. Per the germline V gene, CDR1 is LNHDA and CDR2 is SQIVND (reference sequence). The DNA of the CDR3 is TGTGCCAGTAGTTTTCAAGGGGGCGACTACACCTTC. This gives the protein CASSFQGGDYTF.

The rearrangement uses TRBV10-1 and TRBJ2-2; D remains unclear. The CDR3 loop spans 14 amino acids. Germline CDR1 is WNHNN and CDR2 is SYGVQD (reference sequence). The V end lost 4 bases, the J end lost 5 bases, and 11 bases lay between the germline ends. The CDR3, as DNA: TGCGCCAGCAGTGTACAGCACGGGACCGGGGAGCTGTTTTTT. This sequence encodes CASSVQHGTGELFF.

Written as DNA, the CDR3 is TGTGCCAGCAGTTGGGACAGGGGTTACAATGAGCAGTTCTTC. It yields the protein CASSWDRGYNEQFF. J is TRBJ2-1 and V is TRBV27, with TRBD1 matching 10 bases. The junction had 1 base not matched to a gene; V was cut back by 4 bases and J by 4 bases. The CDR3 spans 14 residues. Germline CDR1 reads MNHEY; CDR2 reads SMNVEV (reference sequence).

The J gene is TRBJ2-2, the V gene TRBV11-3; the D is unclear. The V end was cut by 4 bases, the J end by 0 bases, with 3 bases between. The CDR3 totals 13 residues. CDR1 and CDR2 (germline): SGHNT, YENEEA. The CDR3 sequence: CASSSTNTGELFF. The CDR3 DNA follows: TGTGCCAGCAGCTCTACGAACACCGGGGAGCTGTTTTTT.

Remarks on this clone: Other DNA sequences in the same sample also yield this CDR3. This chain links TRBV5-1 with TRBJ2-1; a weak D match, TRBD2 (6 bases). The germline V and J ends were trimmed by 2 bases and 0 bases, with 9 bases remaining between them. Germline CDR1 SGHRS, CDR2 YFSETQ. This CDR3 has 15 residues. CDR3 in amino acids: CASSLGGASYNEQFF. CDR3 sequence (DNA): TGCGCCAGCAGCTTAGGAGGGGCCTCCTACAATGAGCAGTTCTTC. Combining the CDR3 with reference TRBV5-1 and TRBJ2-1 gives the whole variable domain KAGVTQTPRYLIKTRGQQVTLSCSPISGHRSVSWYQQTPGQGLQFLFEYFSETQRNKGNFPGRFSGRQFSNSRSEMNVSTLELGDSALYLCASSLGGASYNEQFFGPGTRLTVL.

The chain carries TRBV19 and TRBJ2-3; possibly TRBD1 for D (6 bases). The V end was cut by 4 bases, the J end by 2 bases, with 25 bases between. Germline V gene sequence: CDR1 LNHDA, CDR2 SQIVND (reference sequence). This CDR3 has 19 amino acids. The CDR3 reads CASSTLLFGTGPLTDTQYF. The CDR3 DNA follows: TGTGCCAGTAGTACCCTTTTATTCGGAACAGGGCCCCTCACAGATACGCAGTATTTT.

This chain uses TRBV6-5 with TRBJ2-7; 7 bases agree with TRBD2. Trimming at V came to 6 bases and at J to 4 bases, leaving 9 bases not matched to a gene. The germline CDR1 and CDR2 sequences are MNHEY and SVGAGI. The CDR3 consists of 14 residues. The CDR3 protein is CASRPGLAVYEQYF. The CDR3 DNA is TGTGCCAGCAGACCCGGGCTAGCGGTGTACGAGCAGTACTTC.

The chain is built from TRBV18 and TRBJ1-2, with D perhaps matching TRBD1 (5 bases). CDR1 and CDR2 (germline): KGHSH, LQKENI. The V and J ends lost 0 bases and 4 bases respectively, with 12 bases between them. The CDR3 is made up of 15 amino acids. CDR3 DNA sequence: TGTGCCAGCTCACCACCGAACGGGGCGATCTATGGCTACACCTTC. Translating it yields CASSPPNGAIYGYTF. The full variable domain, rest sourced from reference TRBV18 and TRBJ1-2, is NAGVMQNPRHLVRRRGQEARLRCSPMKGHSHVYWYRQLPEEGLKFMVYLQKENIIDESGMPKERFSAEFPKEGPSILRIQQVVRGDSAAYFCASSPPNGAIYGYTFGSGTRLTVV.

In DNA, the CDR3 is TGTGCCAGCAGTTTAAACGGAGAGCAGTTCTTC. It specifies CASSLNGEQFF. The chain employs TRBV28 and TRBJ2-1; D ambiguous. This CDR3 comprises 11 residues. Germline assignment: CDR1 MDHEN and CDR2 SYDVKM. The V end was cut by 2 bases, the J end by 10 bases, with 6 bases between.

In the case of this clone: The same CDR3 can be traced to other DNA sequences in this sample. The J gene is TRBJ2-2, the V gene TRBV18; tentatively, D is TRBD1 (5 bases). Germline values: CDR1 KGHSH, CDR2 LQKENI. The V and J ends lost 3 bases and 1 base respectively, with 9 bases between them. This CDR3 region has 15 residues. The CDR3 DNA reads as TGTGCCAGCTCACCTAAAACAGGGAACACCGGGGAGCTGTTTTTT. It codes for CASSPKTGNTGELFF. The full variable domain, rest sourced from reference TRBV18 and TRBJ2-2, is NAGVMQNPRHLVRRRGQEARLRCSPMKGHSHVYWYRQLPEEGLKFMVYLQKENIIDESGMPKERFSAEFPKEGPSILRIQQVVRGDSAAYFCASSPKTGNTGELFFGEGSRLTVL.

This chain uses TRBV12-5 with TRBJ1-1, with no clear D. Per the germline V gene, CDR1 is LGHNT and CDR2 is FRNRAP. V gave up 6 bases and J gave up 8 bases, with 13 bases separating them. This CDR3 spans 12 amino acids. The CDR3, as DNA: TGTGCTAGTGGCCCGGAGGCAGGAGAAGCTTTCTTT. It yields the protein CASGPEAGEAFF. The complete variable domain, with remaining parts taken from reference TRBV12-5 and TRBJ1-1, reads DARVTQTPRHKVTEMGQEVTMRCQPILGHNTVFWYRQTMMQGLELLAYFRNRAPLDDSGMPKDRFSAEMPDATLATLKIQPSEPRDSAVYFCASGPEAGEAFFGQGTRLTVV.

The rearrangement joins TRBV4-1 to TRBJ2-7, with a tentative D call TRBD1 (6 bases). The CDR3 extends over 12 amino acids. The V gene lost 3 bases and the J gene lost 4 bases, with 7 bases spanning the gap. CDR1 and CDR2 (germline): MGHRA, YSYEKL. In DNA, the CDR3 is TGCGCCAGCAGCCACAGGGGATACGAGCAGTACTTC. It yields the protein CASSHRGYEQYF.

This chain connects TRBV5-1 to TRBJ2-5; no definite D call. Germline lookup yields CDR1 SGHRS and CDR2 YFSETQ. The CDR3 has 12 amino acids. Trimming stripped 0 bases from V and 7 bases from J, with 7 bases between. The CDR3 DNA follows: TGCGCCAGCAGCTTGGAGGCTCGGACCCAGTACTTC. Protein: CASSLEARTQYF.

CDR3 DNA sequence: TGCGCCAGCAGCCAGAGTGACAGGGCAATCTACAATGAGCAGTTCTTC. It translates to CASSQSDRAIYNEQFF. The chain recombines TRBV5-1 with TRBJ2-1, with TRBD1 matching 7 bases. The trim removed 4 bases at V and 3 bases at J, leaving 10 bases unmatched. CDR3 length: 16 amino acids. Per germline, CDR1 SGHRS and CDR2 YFSETQ.

V and J are TRBV9 and TRBJ2-1, with TRBD2 matching over 7 bases. The V gene's germline CDR1 is SGDLS and CDR2 YYNGEE. The CDR3 is 13 amino acids. J lost 7 bases, V lost 3 bases, and 4 bases had no gene match. As DNA, the CDR3 is TGTGCCAGCAGCGGCCTGGGGGGGAATGAGCAGTTCTTC. Encoded protein: CASSGLGGNEQFF.

The V and J genes are TRBV29-1 and TRBJ2-3; D unresolved. The germline V and J ends were trimmed by 4 bases and 5 bases, with 31 bases remaining between them. The CDR3 consists of 19 residues. Germline values: CDR1 SQVTM, CDR2 ANQGSEA. CDR3 amino acids: CSVGRLESLMGWRRDTQYF. CDR3 DNA: TGCAGCGTTGGAAGATTGGAGTCTCTAATGGGGTGGCGCAGAGATACGCAGTATTTT.